The 13 T cell receptor beta chains reported below all come from one sample, sequenced in a study of graft-versus-host responses after intestinal transplantation. Which antigens these TCRs recognize remains unknown. The assay was immunoSEQ multiplex PCR, and TCRdb's table has in-frame clones only and misses some. Here the sample spans 70,000 to 95,000 clones, 85% to 95% being singletons. Here the sequenced sample was unstimulated CD8+ T cells sorted from spleen or lymph node cells, taken before transplant. All receptors come from a human donor who was the organ donor for an intestinal transplant.

V is TRBV7-8 and J is TRBJ1-3; D remains ambiguous. V was trimmed by 3 bases and J by 4 bases, leaving 16 bases between them. Germline-derived CDR1 and CDR2 are SGHVS and FQNEAQ. CDR3 length: 16 residues. The CDR3 region is CASSFRFGVRGNTIYF. CDR3 bases: TGTGCCAGCAGCTTCCGCTTTGGAGTGCGCGGAAACACCATATATTTT.

The chain joins TRBV19 to TRBJ2-7; 7 nucleotides match TRBD1. The CDR3 has 16 amino acids. CDR1 is LNHDA, CDR2 SQIVND, per germline (reference sequence). V dropped 4 bases and J dropped 4; count of bases not matched to a gene: 13. The CDR3 loop is CASSTDYRGTGYEQYF. For the CDR3, the DNA is TGTGCCAGTAGTACAGATTACAGGGGCACGGGGTACGAGCAGTACTTC.

This clone occurred once. The chain joins TRBV7-9 to TRBJ2-7, with D perhaps TRBD1 (7 bases). The CDR3 has 13 amino acids. Trimming shortened V by 2 bases and J by 7 bases, and 12 bases separated the two germline ends. The V gene's germline CDR1 is SEHNR and CDR2 FQNEAQ (reference sequence). The CDR3 sequence: CASSLWGDREQYF. CDR3 in DNA: TGTGCCAGCAGCTTATGGGGGGACAGAGAGCAGTACTTC.

This chain uses TRBV6-1 with TRBJ2-7; no firm D call. Looked up from germline, CDR1 is MNHNS and CDR2 is SASEGT. The germline V and J ends were trimmed by 1 base and 6 bases, with 13 bases remaining between them. The CDR3 has 14 residues. CDR3 in DNA: TGTGCCAGCAGTGAAGGGTCCATGCTCGGCGAGCAGTACTTC. Translating gives CASSEGSMLGEQYF.

This chain links TRBV5-5 with TRBJ1-2; the match to TRBD1 covers 8 bases. Germline V lookup: CDR1 SGHKS, CDR2 YYEKEE (reference sequence). The CDR3 covers 12 residues. Germline trimming cut 4 bases from V and 8 bases from J; bases unmatched to any gene: 4. The CDR3 nucleotides are TGTGCCAGCAGCACAGGGGGATACGGCTACACCTTC. This encodes CASSTGGYGYTF.

This chain uses TRBV16 with TRBJ1-1; D ambiguous. The V end was cut by 2 bases, the J end by 4 bases, with 14 bases between. CDR1 is KGHSY and CDR2 is FQNENV in the germline V gene. The CDR3 is 15 residues long. CDR3 nucleotide sequence: TGTGCCAGCAGCCAAACGGTCGGCGGCCGCACTGAAGCTTTCTTT. Its protein product is CASSQTVGGRTEAFF.

The chain is built from TRBV5-8 and TRBJ2-7; D possibly corresponds to TRBD2 (5 bases). Germline V gives CDR1 SGHTS, CDR2 YDEGEE. This CDR3 is 15 amino acids long. Trimming left V 2 bases short and J 0 bases short, with 12 bases between. CDR3 residues: CASSFPGSISYEQYF. The CDR3 DNA reads as TGTGCCAGCAGCTTCCCGGGGAGCATCTCCTACGAGCAGTACTTC.

V is TRBV11-3 and J is TRBJ2-1, with a tentative D call TRBD1 (5 bases). This CDR3 has 14 residues. Germline lookup yields CDR1 SGHNT and CDR2 YENEEA. Trimming stripped 4 bases from V and 5 bases from J, with 12 bases between. In DNA, the CDR3 is TGTGCCAGCAGCTGGACACACCCGGACAATGAGCAGTTCTTC. This translates into CASSWTHPDNEQFF.

This clone has only one observation. The chain couples TRBV7-2 to TRBJ1-1; 7 positions agree with TRBD1. J lost 9 bases, V lost 6 bases, and 7 bases had no gene match. The CDR3 covers 12 residues. The V gene's germline CDR1 is SGHTA and CDR2 FQGNSA. Here the CDR3 reads CASSPGGDKAFF. Here the CDR3 DNA reads TGTGCCAGCAGTCCAGGGGGTGATAAAGCTTTCTTT.

The chain uses TRBV9 and TRBJ2-7; 7 nucleotides align to TRBD2. The CDR3 loop spans 16 amino acids. Losses at the gene ends were 3 bases for V and 0 bases for J; bases not matched to a gene: 9. Germline lookup yields CDR1 SGDLS and CDR2 YYNGEE. CDR3 coding DNA: TGTGCCAGCAGCGCGAGGGAGGGACTGATCTCCTACGAGCAGTACTTC. Protein sequence: CASSAREGLISYEQYF.

The gene calls are TRBV7-3 and TRBJ2-1; TRBD2 matches at 10 bases. V was pared by 1 base and J by 8 bases, with 8 bases of the junction left unmatched. Germline V gives CDR1 SGHTA, CDR2 FQGTGA. The CDR3 is 16 amino acids. The DNA for the CDR3 is TGTGCCAGCAGCTTAAGGGTAGCGGGGGGTATAGATGAGCAGTTCTTC. This gives the protein CASSLRVAGGIDEQFF.

The CDR3 spells CASSPTGWETQYF. CDR3 sequence (DNA): TGTGCCAGCAGCCCGACAGGGTGGGAGACCCAGTACTTC. The rearrangement joins TRBV5-6 to TRBJ2-5, with 7 bases fitting TRBD1. Germline V gene lookup returns CDR1 SGHDT and CDR2 YYEEEE. V lost 4 bases and J lost 5; bases outside the gene matches: 5. This CDR3 is 13 amino acids long.

V is TRBV7-2 and J is TRBJ2-7; a weak D match, TRBD1 (6 bases). The CDR3 contains 16 residues. Trimming took off 5 bases at V and 2 bases at J, with 19 bases between the two ends. Germline lookup yields CDR1 SGHTA and CDR2 FQGNSA. CDR3 coding DNA: TGTGCCAGCAGCCCCTCAGTGGGACCAGGGGCCTACGAGCAGTACTTC. Amino acids: CASSPSVGPGAYEQYF.